Detailed here is one TCR beta chain. The source of the sample is a study of control samples from healthy donors and cancer patients. Sequenced by immunoSEQ multiplex PCR; TCRdb stores in-frame clones only, minus some. The sample lists 200,000 to 250,000 clones, about 93% occurring once. The CDR3 extends over 14 amino acids. CDR1 KGHSH and CDR2 LQKENI come from the germline V gene. The trim removed 3 bases at V and 5 bases at J, leaving 3 bases unmatched. The TCR sequence derives from a man in his fifties or sixties in good health. The V gene is TRBV18, the J gene TRBJ1-4; TRBD1 aligns across 7 bases. The sample was blood. The DNA for the CDR3 is TGTGCCAGCTCACCGGGGACAGTCAATGAAAAACTGTTTTTT. Protein: CASSPGTVNEKLFF.